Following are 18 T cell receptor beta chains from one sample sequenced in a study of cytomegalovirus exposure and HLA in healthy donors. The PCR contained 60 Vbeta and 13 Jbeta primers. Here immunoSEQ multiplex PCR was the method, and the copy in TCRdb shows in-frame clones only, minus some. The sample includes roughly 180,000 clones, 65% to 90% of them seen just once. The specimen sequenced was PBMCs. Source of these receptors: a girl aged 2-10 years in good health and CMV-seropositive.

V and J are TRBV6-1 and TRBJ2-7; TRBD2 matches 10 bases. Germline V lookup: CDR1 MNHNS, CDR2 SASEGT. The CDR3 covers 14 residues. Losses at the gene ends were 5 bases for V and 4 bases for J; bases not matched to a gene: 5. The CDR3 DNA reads TGTGCCAGCAGTCCTCGGACTAGCGGTTACGAGCAGTACTTC. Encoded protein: CASSPRTSGYEQYF.

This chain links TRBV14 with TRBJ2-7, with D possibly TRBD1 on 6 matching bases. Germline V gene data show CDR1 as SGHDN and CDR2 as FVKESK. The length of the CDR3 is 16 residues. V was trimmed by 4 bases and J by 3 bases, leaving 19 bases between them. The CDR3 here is CASSLGGDRTYYEQYF. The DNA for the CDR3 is TGTGCCAGCAGCCTCGGAGGAGACAGGACATACTACGAGCAGTACTTC.

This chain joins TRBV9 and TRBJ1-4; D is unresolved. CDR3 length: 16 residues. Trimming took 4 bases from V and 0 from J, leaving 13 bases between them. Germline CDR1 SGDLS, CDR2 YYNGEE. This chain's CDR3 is CASSPSQSATNEKLFF. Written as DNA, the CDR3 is TGTGCCAGCAGCCCCTCGCAGTCCGCAACTAATGAAAAACTGTTTTTT.

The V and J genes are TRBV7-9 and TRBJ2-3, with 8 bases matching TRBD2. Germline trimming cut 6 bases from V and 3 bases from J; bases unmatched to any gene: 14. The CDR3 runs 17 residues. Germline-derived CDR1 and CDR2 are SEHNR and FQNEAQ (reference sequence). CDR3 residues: CASRFTTGGIRTDTQYF. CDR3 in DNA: TGTGCCAGCAGATTTACGACGGGGGGGATACGGACAGATACGCAGTATTTT.

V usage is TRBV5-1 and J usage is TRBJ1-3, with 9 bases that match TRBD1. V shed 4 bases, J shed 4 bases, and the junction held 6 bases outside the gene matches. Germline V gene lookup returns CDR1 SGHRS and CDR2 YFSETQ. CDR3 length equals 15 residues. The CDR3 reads CASSLGQGHGNTIYF. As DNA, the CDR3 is TGCGCCAGCAGCCTAGGACAGGGGCACGGAAACACCATATATTTT.

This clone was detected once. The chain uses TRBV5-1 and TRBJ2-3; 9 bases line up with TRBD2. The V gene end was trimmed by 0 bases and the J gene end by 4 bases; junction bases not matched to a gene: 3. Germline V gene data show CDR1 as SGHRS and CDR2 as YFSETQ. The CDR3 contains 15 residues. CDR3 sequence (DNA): TGCGCCAGCAGCTTGGGGCGGGGGGGCGCAGATACGCAGTATTTT. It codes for CASSLGRGGADTQYF.

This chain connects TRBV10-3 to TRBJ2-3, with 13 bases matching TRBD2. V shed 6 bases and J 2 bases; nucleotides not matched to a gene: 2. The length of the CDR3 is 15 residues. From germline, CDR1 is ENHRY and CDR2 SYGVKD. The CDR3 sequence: CAIRGTSGITDTQYF. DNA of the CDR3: TGTGCCATCAGGGGGACTAGCGGGATCACAGATACGCAGTATTTT.

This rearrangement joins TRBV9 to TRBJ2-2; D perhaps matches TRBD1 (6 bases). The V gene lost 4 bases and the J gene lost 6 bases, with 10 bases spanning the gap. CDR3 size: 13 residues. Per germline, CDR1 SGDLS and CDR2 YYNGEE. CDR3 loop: CASSQGFPGELFF. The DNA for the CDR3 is TGTGCCAGCAGCCAGGGGTTCCCCGGGGAGCTGTTTTTT.

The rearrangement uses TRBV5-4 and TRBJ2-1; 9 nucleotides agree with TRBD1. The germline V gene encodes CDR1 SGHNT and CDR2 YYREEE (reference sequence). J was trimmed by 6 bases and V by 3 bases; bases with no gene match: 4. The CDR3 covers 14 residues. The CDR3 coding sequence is TGTGCCAGCAGCTCGGGACAGGGAATCAATGAGCAGTTCTTC. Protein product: CASSSGQGINEQFF.

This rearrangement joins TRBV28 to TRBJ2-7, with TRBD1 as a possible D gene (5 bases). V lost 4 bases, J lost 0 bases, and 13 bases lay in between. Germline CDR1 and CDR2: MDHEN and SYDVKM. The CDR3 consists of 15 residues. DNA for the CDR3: TGTGCCAGCAGTTCTCAGGTAGGGGCCTCCTACGAGCAGTACTTC. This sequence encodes CASSSQVGASYEQYF.

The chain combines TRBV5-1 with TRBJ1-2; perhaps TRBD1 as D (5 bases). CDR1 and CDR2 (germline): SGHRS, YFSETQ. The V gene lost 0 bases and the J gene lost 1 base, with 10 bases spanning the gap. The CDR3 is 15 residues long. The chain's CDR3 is CASSLGPGINYGYTF. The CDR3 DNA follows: TGCGCCAGCAGCTTGGGGCCAGGGATTAACTATGGCTACACCTTC.

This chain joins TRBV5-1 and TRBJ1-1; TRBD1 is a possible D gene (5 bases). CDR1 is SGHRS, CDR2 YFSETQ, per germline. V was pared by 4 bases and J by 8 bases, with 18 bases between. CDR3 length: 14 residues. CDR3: CASSPGGLPDEAFF. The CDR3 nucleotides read TGCGCCAGCAGCCCCGGGGGACTCCCGGACGAAGCTTTCTTT.

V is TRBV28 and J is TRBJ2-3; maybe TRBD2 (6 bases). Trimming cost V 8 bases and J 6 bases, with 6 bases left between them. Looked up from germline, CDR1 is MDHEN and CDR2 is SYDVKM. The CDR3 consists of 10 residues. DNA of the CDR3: TGTGCCAGCCGGGGGGATACGCAGTATTTT. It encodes CASRGDTQYF.

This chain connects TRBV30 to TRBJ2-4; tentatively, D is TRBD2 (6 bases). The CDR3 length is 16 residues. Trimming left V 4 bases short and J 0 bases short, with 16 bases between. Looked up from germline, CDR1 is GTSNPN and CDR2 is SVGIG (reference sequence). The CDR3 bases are TGTGCCTGGACCCCCCCGGGACTCAGAGCCAAAAACATTCAGTACTTC. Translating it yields CAWTPPGLRAKNIQYF.

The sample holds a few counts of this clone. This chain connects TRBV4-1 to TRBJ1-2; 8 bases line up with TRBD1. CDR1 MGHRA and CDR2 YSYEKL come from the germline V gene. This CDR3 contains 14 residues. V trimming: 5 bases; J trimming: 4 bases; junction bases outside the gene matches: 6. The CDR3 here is CASSSPGTGYGYTF. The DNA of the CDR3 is TGCGCCAGCAGCTCGCCGGGGACAGGCTATGGCTACACCTTC.

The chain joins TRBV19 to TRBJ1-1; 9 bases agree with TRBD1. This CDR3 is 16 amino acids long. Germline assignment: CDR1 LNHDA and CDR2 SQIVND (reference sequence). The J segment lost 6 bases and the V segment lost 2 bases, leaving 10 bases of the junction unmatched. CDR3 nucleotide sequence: TGTGCCAGTAGTATACGTACCGGGACAGGGAGTTCTGAAGCTTTCTTT. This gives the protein CASSIRTGTGSSEAFF.

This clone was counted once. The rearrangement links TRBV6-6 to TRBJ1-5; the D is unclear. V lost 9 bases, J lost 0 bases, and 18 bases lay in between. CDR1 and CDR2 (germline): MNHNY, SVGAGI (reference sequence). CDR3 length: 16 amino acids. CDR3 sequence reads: CARNSNSDYSNQPQHF. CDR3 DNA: TGTGCCAGGAATTCTAACAGCGACTATAGCAATCAGCCCCAGCATTTT.

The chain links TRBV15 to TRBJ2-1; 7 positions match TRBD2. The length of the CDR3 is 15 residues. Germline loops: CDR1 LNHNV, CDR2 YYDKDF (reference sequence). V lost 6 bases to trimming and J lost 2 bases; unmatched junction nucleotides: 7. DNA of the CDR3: TGTGCCACCAGTCCCGGGACTACCACCTACAATGAGCAGTTCTTC. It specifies CATSPGTTTYNEQFF.